One sample yielded the 10 T cell receptor beta chains listed below, sequenced in a study of blood T cell repertoires in COVID-19. Data came from immunoSEQ multiplex PCR; TCRdb stores just in-frame clones and leaves some out. The table has under 200,000 clones, roughly 84% seen once. Sequenced sample: peripheral blood. Receptor source: a woman older than 75 with acute or convalescent COVID-19.

V and J are TRBV27 and TRBJ2-1, with D perhaps matching TRBD1 (6 bases). V lost 2 bases and J lost 5, with 22 bases in between. The CDR3 is 18 amino acids. CDR1 and CDR2 (germline): MNHEY, SMNVEV (reference sequence). CDR3 in amino acids: CASSLGPRTAGRHNEQFF. CDR3 nucleotides: TGTGCCAGCAGTTTAGGGCCTAGGACAGCCGGGCGCCACAATGAGCAGTTCTTC.

CDR3 in DNA: TGCGCCACTTCGGTGGACAGGGGTTGGTCTGAAGCTTTCTTT. Translated: CATSVDRGWSEAFF. The genes are TRBV5-1 and TRBJ1-1; 9 nucleotides agree with TRBD1. V was clipped by 9 bases and J by 6 bases; unmatched bases: 12. Germline CDR1 and CDR2: SGHRS and YFSETQ. The CDR3 consists of 14 residues. The complete variable domain, with remaining parts taken from reference TRBV5-1 and TRBJ1-1, reads KAGVTQTPRYLIKTRGQQVTLSCSPISGHRSVSWYQQTPGQGLQFLFEYFSETQRNKGNFPGRFSGRQFSNSRSEMNVSTLELGDSALYLCATSVDRGWSEAFFGQGTRLTVV.

The gene calls are TRBV19 and TRBJ2-2, with D perhaps TRBD2 (6 bases). CDR1 and CDR2 (germline): LNHDA, SQIVND (reference sequence). Between the trimmed V and J ends, which lost 6 bases and 6 bases, there was a span of 11 bases. CDR3 size: 13 residues. This CDR3 reads CASRTSPAGELFF. CDR3 in DNA: TGTGCCAGTAGAACTAGCCCCGCCGGGGAGCTGTTTTTT.

The chain links TRBV7-2 to TRBJ2-7, with 10 bases identical to TRBD2. Germline loops: CDR1 SGHTA, CDR2 FQGNSA. The CDR3 length is 17 residues. V lost 5 bases and J lost 0; bases outside the gene matches: 10. The CDR3 here is CASSPMEEREGSYEQYF. The CDR3, as DNA: TGTGCCAGCAGCCCCATGGAAGAGCGGGAGGGCTCCTACGAGCAGTACTTC.

V is TRBV19 and J is TRBJ1-2; TRBD1 agrees at 8 bases. V lost 6 bases, J lost 6 bases, and 12 bases stayed unmatched. The germline V gene encodes CDR1 LNHDA and CDR2 SQIVND (reference sequence). The CDR3 has 15 amino acids. The CDR3 here is CASRTGTGHSHGYTF. The CDR3 bases are TGTGCCAGTAGAACCGGGACAGGTCATAGTCATGGCTACACCTTC.

This rearrangement joins TRBV7-9 to TRBJ1-1, with TRBD1 matching over 7 bases. The CDR3 runs to 15 residues. Germline trimming cut 0 bases from V and 1 base from J; bases unmatched to any gene: 2. Looked up from germline, CDR1 is SEHNR and CDR2 is FQNEAQ (reference sequence). The DNA of the CDR3 is TGTGCCAGCAGCTTAGCGCAGGGGGGGAACACTGAAGCTTTCTTT. It encodes CASSLAQGGNTEAFF.

The chain carries TRBV27 and TRBJ1-1; TRBD1 might be the D (5 bases). Germline V gives CDR1 MNHEY, CDR2 SMNVEV (reference sequence). The germline V and J ends were trimmed by 0 bases and 6 bases, with 11 bases remaining between them. The CDR3 has 14 residues. CDR3 in DNA: TGTGCCAGCAGTTTATCCTGGGCGGGGGCTGAAGCTTTCTTT. Amino acids: CASSLSWAGAEAFF.

V usage is TRBV15 and J usage is TRBJ1-4; possible D gene TRBD1, 6 bases. The CDR3 is 14 amino acids. Per germline, CDR1 LNHNV and CDR2 YYDKDF (reference sequence). Trimming took off 1 base at V and 7 bases at J, with 10 bases between the two ends. CDR3 in amino acids: CATSRGGGAEKLFF. The CDR3 bases are TGTGCCACCAGCAGAGGAGGGGGGGCTGAAAAACTGTTTTTT.

The rearrangement uses TRBV24-1 and TRBJ1-5; TRBD1 aligns across 10 bases. The length of the CDR3 is 16 residues. Germline lookup yields CDR1 KGHDR and CDR2 SFDVKD. V trimming: 3 bases; J trimming: 2 bases; junction bases outside the gene matches: 3. The DNA for the CDR3 is TGTGCCACCAGTGATCCGGGGACAGGGGGCAATCAGCCCCAGCATTTT. Translation gives CATSDPGTGGNQPQHF.

This clone appeared a few times. This chain links TRBV4-1 with TRBJ2-7, with 7 bases identical to TRBD1. J gave up 3 bases and V 1 base, and 3 bases lay outside the gene matches. The CDR3 consists of 14 residues. CDR1 MGHRA and CDR2 YSYEKL come from the germline V gene. The CDR3 region has the DNA TGCGCCAGCAGCCAAGTAACAGGGGTCTACGAGCAGTACTTC. It yields the protein CASSQVTGVYEQYF.